What follows is one TCR beta chain and its context. J lost 4 bases, V lost 1 base, and 10 bases had no gene match. Looked up from germline, CDR1 is SGHAT and CDR2 is FQNNGV. The CDR3 has 16 amino acids. This sample was taken from a study of blood T cell repertoires in COVID-19. On the study more broadly: The study drew acute and convalescent COVID-19 samples from the United States, Italy and Spain. The analysed material was cDNA or gDNA that came from T cells, B-cell-depleted T cells, or PBMCs.

In Seattle, patients joined the study during active infection and were tracked longitudinally. Original methodology: Estimation of nucleated cell counts relied on the amplification of reference gene primers. Using immunoSEQ multiplex PCR, the repertoire was profiled, and TCRdb retains in-frame clones only, with some absent. That table is the source of V, J and clone size, and D and trimming were worked out from the DNA. The sample holds tens of thousands of clones, roughly 85% seen once. This receptor was taken from a woman aged 55-70 years with COVID-19, enrolled during active disease. Material: peripheral blood. The chain joins TRBV11-2 to TRBJ2-7, with 7 bases lining up with TRBD2. Here the CDR3 DNA reads TGTGCCAGCAGCTTAGGAATAAGTGCGGGAGCGTACGAGCAGTACTTC. Translating gives CASSLGISAGAYEQYF.